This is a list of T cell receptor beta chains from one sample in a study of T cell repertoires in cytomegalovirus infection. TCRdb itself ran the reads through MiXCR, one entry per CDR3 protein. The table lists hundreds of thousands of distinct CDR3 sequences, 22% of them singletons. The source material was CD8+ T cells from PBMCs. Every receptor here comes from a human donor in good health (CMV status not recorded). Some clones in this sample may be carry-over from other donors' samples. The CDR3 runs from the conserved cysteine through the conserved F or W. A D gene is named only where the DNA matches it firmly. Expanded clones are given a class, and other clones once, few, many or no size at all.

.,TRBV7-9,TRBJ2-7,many,CASTFTGGHEQYF,TGTGCCAGCACCTTTACAGGTGGCCACGAGCAGTACTTC
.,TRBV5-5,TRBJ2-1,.,CASSFGVGNEQFF,TGTGCCAGCAGCTTTGGGGTCGGGAATGAGCAGTTCTTC
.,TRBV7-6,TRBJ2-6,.,CASSLFPGANVLTF,TGTGCCAGCAGCTTGTTCCCTGGGGCCAACGTCCTGACTTTC
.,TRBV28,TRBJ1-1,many,CASSSDSREAFF,TGTGCCAGCAGCTCGGACAGTCGTGAAGCTTTCTTT
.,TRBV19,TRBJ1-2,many,CASTPVASYGYTF,TGTGCCAGTACCCCCGTGGCTAGCTATGGCTACACCTTC
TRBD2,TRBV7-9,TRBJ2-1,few,CASSAGGDGYNEQFF,TGTGCCAGCAGCGCTGGGGGGGATGGCTACAATGAGCAGTTCTTC
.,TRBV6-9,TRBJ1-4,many,CASSKPQGRSNEKLFF,TGTGCCAGCAGTAAGCCCCAGGGTCGGAGTAATGAAAAACTGTTTTTT
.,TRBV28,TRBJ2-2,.,CASRLTGIGELFF,TGTGCCAGCAGGCTAACAGGGATCGGGGAGCTGTTTTTT
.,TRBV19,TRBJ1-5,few,CASSTLGGTQPQHF,TGTGCCAGTAGTACCCTGGGAGGGACGCAGCCCCAGCATTTT
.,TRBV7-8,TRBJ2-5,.,CASSLNRVQENEYF,TGTGCCAGCAGCTTAAACCGGGTCCAAGAGAACGAGTACTTC
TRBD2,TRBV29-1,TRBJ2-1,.,CSASQLAVEQFF,TGCAGCGCTTCCCAACTAGCGGTTGAGCAGTTCTTC
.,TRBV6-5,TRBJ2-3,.,CASSYSSGPGNTQYF,TGTGCCAGCAGTTACTCCTCCGGGCCGGGGAATACGCAGTATTTT
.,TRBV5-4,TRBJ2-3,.,CASSIEAMTDTQYF,TGTGCCAGCAGCATAGAAGCGATGACAGATACGCAGTATTTT
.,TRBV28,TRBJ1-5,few,CASSLPPDGYSNQPQHF,TGTGCCAGCAGTTTACCCCCGGACGGTTATAGCAATCAGCCCCAGCATTTT
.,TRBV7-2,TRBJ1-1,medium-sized,CASSLGYSTEAFF,TGTGCCAGCAGCTTAGGGTATAGCACTGAAGCTTTCTTT
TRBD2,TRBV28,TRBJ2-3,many,CASSLGLAGRTDTQYF,TGTGCCAGCAGTTTAGGGCTAGCGGGGCGCACAGATACGCAGTATTTT
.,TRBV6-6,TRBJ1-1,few,CASSGGANTEAFF,TGTGCCAGCAGTGGAGGGGCCAACACTGAAGCTTTCTTT
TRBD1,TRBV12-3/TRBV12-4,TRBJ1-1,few,CASSYVVQGGWTEAFF,TGTGCCAGCAGTTATGTCGTACAGGGGGGTTGGACTGAAGCTTTCTTT
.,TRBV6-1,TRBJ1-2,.,CASRPGTRTGYTF,TGTGCCAGCAGGCCCGGGACTAGGACTGGCTACACCTTC
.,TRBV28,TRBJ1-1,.,CASSLDTYTEAFF,TGTGCCAGCAGTTTAGACACCTACACTGAAGCTTTCTTT
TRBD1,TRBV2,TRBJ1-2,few,CASRGGQGARNYGYTF,TGTGCCAGCAGAGGGGGACAGGGGGCGCGGAACTATGGCTACACCTTC
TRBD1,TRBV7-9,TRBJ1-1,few,CASSASTGGGTEAFF,TGTGCCAGCAGCGCCTCGACAGGGGGCGGCACTGAAGCTTTCTTT
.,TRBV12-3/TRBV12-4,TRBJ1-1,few,CASSMTPNTEAFF,TGTGCCAGCAGTATGACCCCGAACACTGAAGCTTTCTTT
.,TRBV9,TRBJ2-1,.,CASSQIPYNEQFF,TGTGCCAGCAGCCAAATACCCTACAATGAGCAGTTCTTC
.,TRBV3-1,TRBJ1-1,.,CASSQGTGLDTEAFF,TGTGCCAGCAGCCAAGGTACAGGGTTGGACACTGAAGCTTTCTTT
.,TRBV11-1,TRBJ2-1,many,CASSLLSLEQFF,TGTGCCAGCAGCTTGCTCTCCCTGGAGCAGTTCTTC
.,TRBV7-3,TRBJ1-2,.,CASSLGAGIYGYTF,TGTGCCAGCAGCTTAGGGGCAGGAATCTATGGCTACACCTTC
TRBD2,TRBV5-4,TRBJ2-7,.,CASSSLAGGNGQYF,TGTGCCAGCAGCTCCCTGGCGGGGGGCAATGGGCAGTACTTC
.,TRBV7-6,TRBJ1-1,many,CASSLDLGDTEAFF,TGTGCCAGCAGCTTAGATCTTGGGGACACTGAAGCTTTCTTT
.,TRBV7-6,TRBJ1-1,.,CASSRYRNTEAFF,TGTGCCAGCAGCCGCTACAGGAACACTGAAGCTTTCTTT
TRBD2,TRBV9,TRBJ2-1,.,CASSVEGSGILDEQFF,TGTGCCAGCAGCGTAGAAGGTAGCGGGATCCTGGATGAGCAGTTCTTC
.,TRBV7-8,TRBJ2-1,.,CASSLGPAGVRNEQFF,TGTGCCAGCAGCTTAGGCCCGGCAGGGGTTAGAAATGAGCAGTTCTTC
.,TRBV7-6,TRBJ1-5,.,CASSLTLGDGNQPQHF,TGTGCCAGCAGCTTAACTCTAGGGGATGGCAATCAGCCCCAGCATTTT
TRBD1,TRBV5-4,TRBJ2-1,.,CASSLEQGAYEQFF,TGTGCCAGCAGCCTAGAACAGGGGGCCTATGAGCAGTTCTTC
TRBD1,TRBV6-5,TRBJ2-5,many,CASSYSGQGGSTQYF,TGTGCCAGCAGTTACTCGGGACAGGGCGGGTCGACCCAGTACTTC
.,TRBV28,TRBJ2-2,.,CASSLSLFTGELFF,TGTGCCAGCAGTTTAAGTCTGTTCACCGGGGAGCTGTTTTTT
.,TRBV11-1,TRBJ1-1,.,CASSLILNTEAFF,TGTGCCAGCAGCTTAATTCTGAACACTGAAGCTTTCTTT
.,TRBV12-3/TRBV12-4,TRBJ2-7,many,CASKEGGYEQYF,TGTGCCAGCAAAGAAGGGGGCTACGAGCAGTACTTC
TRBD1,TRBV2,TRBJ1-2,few,CASSSGQDYGYTF,TGTGCCAGCAGCTCGGGACAGGACTATGGCTACACCTTC
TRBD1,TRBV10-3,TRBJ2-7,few,CAISDRGAYEQYF,TGTGCCATCAGCGACAGGGGAGCCTACGAGCAGTACTTC
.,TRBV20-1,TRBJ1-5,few,CSARAEGNQPQHF,TGCAGTGCTAGAGCGGAGGGGAATCAGCCCCAGCATTTT
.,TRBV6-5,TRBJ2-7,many,CASSYGGGASYEQYF,TGTGCCAGCAGTTACGGTGGAGGGGCCTCCTACGAGCAGTACTTC
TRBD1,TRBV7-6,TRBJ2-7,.,CASSPVDRRPPYEQYF,TGTGCCAGCAGCCCAGTGGACAGGCGACCACCCTACGAGCAGTACTTC
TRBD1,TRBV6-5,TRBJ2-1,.,CASSYSSSGGNEQFF,TGTGCCAGCAGTTACTCGTCGTCAGGGGGCAATGAGCAGTTCTTC
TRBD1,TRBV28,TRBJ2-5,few,CASSLQLAGTAEETQYF,TGTGCCAGCAGTTTACAACTTGCCGGGACAGCTGAAGAGACCCAGTACTTC
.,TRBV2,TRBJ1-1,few,CASSPNWGRNTEAFF,TGTGCCAGCAGCCCGAACTGGGGTCGGAACACTGAAGCTTTCTTT
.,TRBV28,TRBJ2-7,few,CASSFRGGLSYEQYF,TGTGCCAGCAGTTTCAGAGGGGGGCTTTCCTACGAGCAGTACTTC